The clone carrying this TCR beta chain was counted ten times or more. This record comes from a study of early T cells in non-severe SARS-CoV-2 infection. Study as a whole: Alpha and beta chains were unpaired, from unsorted whole-blood bulk RNA.

Using its own MiXCR run on the 5' RACE reads, TCRdb lists one record per CDR3 protein. This sample has about 100,000 distinct CDR3 sequences, with approximately 13% found just once. Germline CDR1 and CDR2: MDHEN and SYDVKM. Trimming took 5 bases from V and 12 from J; bases not matched to a gene: 12. The CDR3 runs 13 residues. The gene calls are TRBV28 and TRBJ2-7; 8 bases are shared with TRBD2. Material: whole blood. The TCR comes from an adult who was a healthcare worker with PCR-confirmed SARS-CoV-2 infection or an uninfected control (not recorded which). The CDR3 nucleotides read TGTGCCAGCAGTCCGCCCGGACCGGGGGGGCGGTACTTC. Its translation is CASSPPGPGGRYF. Full variable domain (missing parts from reference TRBV28 and TRBJ2-7): DVKVTQSSRYLVKRTGEKVFLECVQDMDHENMFWYRQDPGLGLRLIYFSYDVKMKEKGDIPEGYSVSREKKERFSLILESASTNQTSMYLCASSPPGPGGRYFGPGTRLTVT.